This T cell receptor beta chain was profiled in a study of identical twins. Study-level points and caveats: The authors noted that invariant MAIT and iNKT cells could partly confound zero-insertion analyses. Monozygotic twin pairs showed more out-of-frame TCR alpha sharing than models estimated.

This clonotype was recorded a few times. What it recognizes is unknown. From the 5' RACE reads, TCRdb called clonotypes with MiXCR, one entry per CDR3 protein. Of 1.5 million to 2 million distinct CDR3 sequences in the sample, less than 40% are singletons; the top ten hold 0.25% to 0.3%. The CDR3 sequence is 12 residues long. Germline CDR1 SNHLY, CDR2 FYNNEI. This clonotype was obtained from a newborn girl in good health. The sample taken for sequencing was cord blood. V gene TRBV2 combines with J gene TRBJ2-5, with a weak D call TRBD2 (5 bases). The last part of the DNA fits TRBJ2-7 better; the J call may be wrong. This CDR3 reads CASDKTTYEQYF. CDR3 DNA: TGTGCCAGCGACAAGACTACCTACGAGCAGTACTTC.